This is a list of T cell receptor beta chains from one sample in a study of cytomegalovirus exposure and HLA in healthy donors. Libraries were prepared by immunoSEQ multiplex PCR; TCRdb keeps only in-frame clonotypes and omits some of them. Of around 120,000 clones listed, 84% are singletons. The material sequenced was PBMCs. Receptors were obtained from a man aged 50-59 years in good health and CMV-seronegative. The CDR3 runs from the conserved cysteine through the conserved F or W. Fields, in order: D gene, clone size, CDR3 length, V gene, J gene, CDR3 protein, CDR3 DNA. D genes are given only for firm matches. Not every row has a clone size; where given, it reads once, few, many or a size class.

d_call: TRBD1
clone_size: -
cdr3_length: 12
v_call: TRBV29-1
j_call: TRBJ1-2
cdr3_aa: CSVVRGVDGYTF
cdr3_nt: TGCAGCGTTGTCAGGGGGGTCGATGGCTACACCTTC

d_call: -
clone_size: -
cdr3_length: 14
v_call: TRBV6-1
j_call: TRBJ1-1
cdr3_aa: CASSEDGLGTEAFF
cdr3_nt: TGTGCCAGCAGTGAAGATGGGCTCGGCACTGAAGCTTTCTTT

d_call: -
clone_size: -
cdr3_length: 15
v_call: TRBV2
j_call: TRBJ2-2
cdr3_aa: CASSEIAAPRGELFF
cdr3_nt: TGTGCCAGCAGTGAAATTGCGGCCCCTCGAGGGGAGCTGTTTTTT

d_call: TRBD1
clone_size: -
cdr3_length: 15
v_call: TRBV4-2
j_call: TRBJ1-4
cdr3_aa: CASSIRTGDNEKLFF
cdr3_nt: TGTGCCAGCAGCATCCGGACAGGGGATAATGAAAAACTGTTTTTT

d_call: -
clone_size: -
cdr3_length: 13
v_call: TRBV7-2
j_call: TRBJ1-5
cdr3_aa: CASSVSVNQPQHF
cdr3_nt: TGTGCCAGCAGCGTTAGTGTTAATCAGCCCCAGCATTTT

d_call: TRBD1
clone_size: -
cdr3_length: 17
v_call: TRBV30
j_call: TRBJ1-5
cdr3_aa: CAWSEGSGTVRNQPQHF
cdr3_nt: TGTGCCTGGAGTGAGGGGTCGGGGACAGTTCGAAATCAGCCCCAGCATTTT

d_call: TRBD1
clone_size: -
cdr3_length: 15
v_call: TRBV27
j_call: TRBJ1-5
cdr3_aa: CASSRTGVVGQPQHF
cdr3_nt: TGTGCCAGCAGTCGGACAGGGGTGGTGGGTCAGCCCCAGCATTTT

d_call: TRBD1
clone_size: -
cdr3_length: 14
v_call: TRBV5-1
j_call: TRBJ2-3
cdr3_aa: CASSQRQGTDTQYF
cdr3_nt: TGCGCCAGCAGCCAAAGACAGGGGACAGATACGCAGTATTTT

d_call: -
clone_size: -
cdr3_length: 14
v_call: TRBV18
j_call: TRBJ2-4
cdr3_aa: CASSSENLDSIQYF
cdr3_nt: TGTGCCAGCTCTTCGGAGAACCTGGACAGCATTCAGTACTTC

d_call: -
clone_size: -
cdr3_length: 13
v_call: TRBV29-1
j_call: TRBJ1-1
cdr3_aa: CSAASTVNTEAFF
cdr3_nt: TGCAGCGCCGCCAGCACAGTAAACACTGAAGCTTTCTTT

d_call: TRBD2
clone_size: -
cdr3_length: 16
v_call: TRBV19
j_call: TRBJ2-3
cdr3_aa: CASSTPATSGSDTQYF
cdr3_nt: TGTGCCAGTAGTACCCCCGCGACTAGCGGGTCAGATACGCAGTATTTT

d_call: TRBD1
clone_size: -
cdr3_length: 15
v_call: TRBV23-1
j_call: TRBJ1-6
cdr3_aa: CADTGDFGINSPLHF
cdr3_nt: TGCGCCGATACAGGGGACTTTGGGATAAATTCACCCCTCCACTTT

d_call: TRBD1
clone_size: -
cdr3_length: 16
v_call: TRBV6-6
j_call: TRBJ1-1
cdr3_aa: CASSSRDRGRNTEAFF
cdr3_nt: TGTGCCAGCAGTTCCCGGGACAGGGGGCGGAACACTGAAGCTTTCTTT

d_call: TRBD1
clone_size: few
cdr3_length: 15
v_call: TRBV6-5
j_call: TRBJ2-5
cdr3_aa: CASSYSIRGQETQYF
cdr3_nt: TGTGCCAGCAGTTACTCTATCAGGGGGCAAGAGACCCAGTACTTC

d_call: TRBD1
clone_size: -
cdr3_length: 16
v_call: TRBV5-4
j_call: TRBJ1-1
cdr3_aa: CASSSGTGGLTTEAFF
cdr3_nt: TGTGCCAGCAGCTCCGGGACAGGGGGCTTAACGACTGAAGCTTTCTTT

d_call: -
clone_size: -
cdr3_length: 11
v_call: TRBV7-9
j_call: TRBJ2-7
cdr3_aa: CASSFSYEQYF
cdr3_nt: TGTGCCAGCAGCTTTTCTTACGAGCAGTACTTC

d_call: TRBD1
clone_size: -
cdr3_length: 15
v_call: TRBV7-9
j_call: TRBJ1-1
cdr3_aa: CASSSHRGMNTEAFF
cdr3_nt: TGTGCCAGCAGCTCCCACAGGGGGATGAACACTGAAGCTTTCTTT